The clone carrying this T cell receptor beta chain showed up just a few times. Its matching antigen is unknown. This specimen belongs to a study of graft-versus-host responses after intestinal transplantation. Study in general: Recipients had transplants, and these were multivisceral, liver-intestinal, or isolated intestinal. The whole recipient group had anti-thymocyte globulin induction followed by tacrolimus and steroids for around three years.

Lymphocytes from graft epithelium and lamina propria were isolated. General study points: Early declines in HvG clones that occurred post-transplant were associated with peak circulating GvH clone levels. Analysis identified GvH clones in recipient marrow, with some appearing first in ileum or blood.

The table came from immunoSEQ multiplex PCR; TCRdb's copy has only in-frame clones and leaves some out. The data contain about 9,800 clones, approximately 80% of them seen just once; the ten biggest clones take up roughly 25%. Material: ileum tissue, obtained 500 to 550 days after intestinal transplant. The receptor was derived from a human patient who received an intestinal transplant, so some T cells may come from the graft donor.

The DNA of the CDR3 is TGTGCCAGCAGCTTCTCCCAAATCCATGAGCAGTTCTTC. This gives the protein CASSFSQIHEQFF. This sequence joins TRBV11-2 and TRBJ2-1; no definite D call. Germline CDR1 reads SGHAT; CDR2 reads FQNNGV. The ends were cut back, 3 bases at V and 8 bases at J, with 11 bases in the middle. The CDR3 has 13 amino acids.